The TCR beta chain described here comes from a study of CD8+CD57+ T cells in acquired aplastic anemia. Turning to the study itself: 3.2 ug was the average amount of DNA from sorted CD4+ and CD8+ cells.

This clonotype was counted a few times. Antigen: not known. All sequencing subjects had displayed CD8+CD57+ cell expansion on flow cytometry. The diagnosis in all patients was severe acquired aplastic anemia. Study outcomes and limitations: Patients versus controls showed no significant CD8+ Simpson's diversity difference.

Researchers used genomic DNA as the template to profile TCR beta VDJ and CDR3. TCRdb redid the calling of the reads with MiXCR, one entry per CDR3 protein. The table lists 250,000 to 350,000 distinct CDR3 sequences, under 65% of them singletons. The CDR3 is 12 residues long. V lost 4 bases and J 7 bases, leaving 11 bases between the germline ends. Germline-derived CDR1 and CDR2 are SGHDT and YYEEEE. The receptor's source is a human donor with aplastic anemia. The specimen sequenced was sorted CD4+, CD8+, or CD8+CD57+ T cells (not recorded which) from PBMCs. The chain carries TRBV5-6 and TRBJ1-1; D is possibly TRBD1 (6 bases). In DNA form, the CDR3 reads TGTGCCAGCAGCGCACAGGGATTTGAAGCTTTCTTT. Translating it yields CASSAQGFEAFF.